This paragraph covers one TCR beta chain sequence. Its matching antigen is unknown. This specimen belongs to a study of shared clonotypes between healthy human individuals. Overall study: The donors, two women and three men, were aged 18 to 49. For every donor, three CD4 naive, three CD4 memory, two CD8 naive and one CD8 memory plates were used.

Points from the study as a whole: Incompleteness in sorted-subset sequencing, despite large depth, was shown by rarefaction. Non-shared clonotypes had lower generation probabilities than clonotypes shared by all four sorted-subset donors.

Profiling relied on immunoSEQ multiplex PCR, and the TCRdb table lists in-frame clones only, not all of them. There are roughly 1,100,000 clones in the sample; roughly 80% occur only once, and about 1.5% lies in the top ten. The TCR originated in a man younger than 35 in good health. Specimen: memory CD4+ T cells sorted from blood. Stated subset: CD45RA-negative fraction.

The DNA of the CDR3 is TGTGCCAGCAGCGAGGGGCCTGTGGGGGCCAACGTCCTGACTTTC. This sequence encodes CASSEGPVGANVLTF. This sequence joins TRBV5-4 and TRBJ2-6, with D perhaps given as TRBD1 or TRBD2 (5 bases each). Germline values: CDR1 SGHNT, CDR2 YYREEE (reference sequence). The CDR3 loop spans 15 amino acids. V was pared by 4 bases and J by 4 bases, with 12 bases between.